This T cell receptor (beta chain) appears in the sequencing data of a study of cytomegalovirus exposure and HLA in healthy donors (dated 2017 in TCRdb). With regard to the full study: An earlier analysis of a few hundred of the donors reported roughly 300 Gb of sequence data and roughly 120 million unique TCR beta sequences obtained from 150 million to 200 million T cells. Roughly 310 gigabases of sequencing data and 78 million or so unique TCR sequences were included in an early release covering 500 to 750 HLA-typed donors. Among the roughly 410 genotyped donors, roughly 80% belonged to the genetic ancestry cluster associated with self-reported Caucasian donors. The study aimed to test whether cataloging public T cell receptors could reveal signatures of past pathogen exposure. The T cell repertoires of under 750 subjects were profiled by immunosequencing and related to cytomegalovirus serostatus. In addition to the first cohort of hundreds of subjects, a separate validation cohort of approximately 120 different subjects was used. High-throughput TCR immunosequencing, statistical association of individual TCRs with disease status, and machine learning were combined to predict cytomegalovirus infection status. A later analysis re-examined previously published TCR beta repertoires from over 500 donors and added high-resolution HLA genotyping to investigate patterns of TCR occurrence. In the later analysis, no new phenotypic data were used to find candidate immune exposures; instead, reliance was placed on TCR beta sequences and their occurrence across donors. To decide whether each TCR beta V gene segment behaved as functional or pseudogenic, an earlier analysis of fewer than 750 of the donors relied on high-throughput TCR beta sequencing. Donor age, sex, ethnicity and CMV serostatus were collected together with the repertoire data. A later genetic analysis took genome-wide SNP genotypes for about three fifths of the roughly 670 donors and used that subset as a discovery cohort. All discovery cohort repertoires had been generated using a single sequencing platform. HLA typing covered class I and class II loci at four-digit resolution. The number of donors typed differed by locus, with about 629-630 for A, B, C, DRB1 and DQB1, more than 500 for DQA1, 606 for DPA1, and around 460 for DPB1. Roughly 5 DR-DQ haplotypes were handled as single units for association and clustering because linkage in the cohort was strong. On average, around 230,000 unique TCR beta nucleotide sequences were sequenced per donor among some 430 genotyped donors of the cohort, with around 19% of those sequences being non-productive.

Findings and caveats that apply to the study as a whole: A later analysis found that most CMV-associated TCR beta chains appeared HLA-restricted, with HLA associations seemingly driven largely by CMV exposure. In an earlier analysis of 587 of the donors, most TCR beta V segments appeared in productive rearrangements about 87% or about 30% of the time, broadly matching IMGT annotations. A later analysis found that TCR association rates varied across HLA loci, with DRB1 alleles showing the most associated TCRs and HLA-C alleles the fewest. For the cohort, immune exposure information was limited to CMV serostatus. The earlier analysis of approximately 560 of the donors excluded 15 to 20 rarely observed V segments, including chromosome 9 orphons, because counts were too low. Most TCR sequences were observed very rarely across donors, whereas some public TCRs were present in many individuals. V-gene and J-gene trimming of TCR beta chains was associated with a missense DCLRE1C variant in a later genetic analysis, and the association was replicated in an independent cohort. Because HLA typing was missing for some donors at each locus, association tests included only the typed subset. The study gave a list of 150 to 200 TCR beta chains associated with cytomegalovirus. Some IMGT-functional V segments, including TRBV6-2 and TRBV6-3, could not be distinguished by the 87-base-pair reads and were therefore excluded. A few of the identified cytomegalovirus-associated TCR beta chains were confirmed in vitro to be specific for cytomegalovirus antigens. In a later analysis, 15,000 to 20,000 TCR beta sequences were associated with specific HLA alleles at a false discovery rate of 0.05. Assigning TCR associations to individual alleles was difficult when HLA alleles, especially DR and DQ, strongly co-occurred. Linkage disequilibrium might explain the correlated functional status among segregating V segments, but an unknown experimental factor could not be ruled out. A later genetic analysis reported fewer N-insertions in productive TCRs among donors in an Asian-associated ancestry cluster than the roughly 700-donor mean. A cluster of highly shared sequence variants was judged likely to represent a technical artifact of the sequencing pipeline. The cohort was sequenced for TCR beta chains only, and without alpha or paired-chain data the features that could be detected were limited. In a later analysis, several top co-occurrence clusters were reported to appear linked to parvovirus B19, influenza, CMV and Epstein-Barr virus. In a later analysis, HLA-associated TCR beta chains were found to be more clonally expanded and to have lower generation probabilities than equally common non-associated chains. A further reported finding was that TCR beta sequences accurately predicted the HLA-A and HLA-B alleles for most subjects in the first cohort. In both the original and validation cohorts, the classifier was reported to diagnose cytomegalovirus status with high specificity and sensitivity. The presence/absence analyses assumed that sequencing depth was roughly uniform across donors, and that assumption may not be true. The authors suggested that the approach could potentially be generalized to other disease states and immunological phenotypes.

The cohort comprised several hundred healthy bone marrow donors. All cohort members were sampled while nominally healthy, although unrecorded immune exposures were likely present. The donor tested CMV seronegative and was one of the 352 seronegative cohort members. Every donor gave a peripheral blood sample, and the peripheral blood mononuclear cells from that sample were used for TCR beta sequencing. Genomic DNA was extracted from the blood cell samples with the Qiagen DNeasy Blood Extraction Kit. Trimming removed 4 bases from V and 7 bases from J, leaving 14 bases between the germline ends. In the germline V gene, CDR1 corresponds to SGHRS and CDR2 to YFSETQ. There are 13 amino acids in the CDR3, from cysteine to phenylalanine inclusive. Here the CDR3 DNA is all that survives: 39 bases in frame from base 1. With respect to this clone: There is no known antigen for this receptor.

The receptor library was made with the immunoSEQ multiplex PCR assay. The multiplex PCR relied on a mix of 60 forward primers for TCR Vbeta segments and 13 reverse primers for TCR Jbeta segments. Amplification of the CDR3 region of rearranged TCR beta genes was performed with a multiplex PCR assay on genomic DNA. The Illumina HiSeq System was used to sequence the amplified TCR beta libraries as 87-base-pair reads. Turning to the authors' computational methods: A later analysis tallied 70 million to 100 million unique TCR beta chains across the approximately 670 repertoires, and about 10 million of those chains were shared by two or more donors. Raw reads were error-corrected and collapsed into unique sequences by a nearest-neighbor algorithm in which closely related sequences were merged to remove PCR and sequencing errors. V, D and J gene segments were assigned by aligning CDR3 sequences to IMGT reference sequences. For a sequence to be retained, at least a six-nucleotide match to both a V gene segment and a J gene segment was required. Rearrangements were classified as productive when the CDR3 lacked stop codons and remained in frame with V and J, and all other rearrangements were classified as non-productive. Following IMGT convention, CDR3 was defined as the stretch from the second conserved V-encoded cysteine up to the conserved J-encoded phenylalanine. In an earlier analysis of more than 550 of the donors, sequences lacking an unambiguous match to a single V gene segment were excluded. An earlier analysis of 450 to 650 of the donors called V segments functional above 56.7% productive rearrangements and segregating when the between-donor standard deviation exceeded 5%. A statistical classification framework was built for diagnosing cytomegalovirus status from the catalog of TCR beta chain sequences. In a later analysis, V and J genes were assigned by comparing TCR nucleotide sequences against IMGT/GENE-DB human TR gene sequences. A later analysis assigned CDR3 sequences and most-parsimonious VDJ recombination scenarios with the TCRdist pipeline. A later analysis defined each TCR beta chain by its CDR3 amino acid sequence plus V-gene family, and excluded reads lacking a unique V-gene family. A later analysis removed 592 highly shared, low-generation-probability nucleotide sequences to deal with suspected cross-contamination and a sequencing artifact. A later analysis calculated a clonal expansion index for each public chain from normalized within-repertoire ranks of inferred template counts. In a later analysis, generation probabilities were computed using a VDJ recombination model fitted to out-of-frame rearrangements, and the results were checked against IGoR. A later analysis scored TCR-TCR, TCR-HLA and TCR-CMV co-occurrence with hypergeometric tests, applying a repertoire-size bias correction to TCR pairs. A later analysis estimated false discovery rates by permuting HLA or CMV assignments 20 times. In a later analysis, co-occurring TCRs were grouped with DBSCAN, and TCRdist sequence similarity was added when clustering was performed within HLA-allele-positive subsets. For co-occurrence clustering, repertoires with fewer than 30,000 or more than 120,000 public chains were excluded, along with several repertoires with anomalous nucleotide sharing. Not all clones reach the TCRdb copy of this immuneACCESS table, which keeps in-frame sequences only. Checked studies attribute under half of the gap to unresolved V genes and leave the rest unexplained. Clone size and the V and J calls come from that table; the DNA yielded D and trimming. The sample's clone listing holds tens of thousands of clones. The ten largest clones represent roughly 6% of the sample.

This TCR was recovered from a young man in good health and CMV-seronegative. Recombination connected TRBV5-1 to TRBJ1-1; the D gene is possibly TRBD1, with 5 bases matching. The sequencing sample was made of PBMCs. The CDR3 loop reads CASSPLWGFEAFF. The nucleotide sequence reads as follows: TGCGCCAGCAGCCCCCTTTGGGGCTTTGAAGCTTTCTTT.